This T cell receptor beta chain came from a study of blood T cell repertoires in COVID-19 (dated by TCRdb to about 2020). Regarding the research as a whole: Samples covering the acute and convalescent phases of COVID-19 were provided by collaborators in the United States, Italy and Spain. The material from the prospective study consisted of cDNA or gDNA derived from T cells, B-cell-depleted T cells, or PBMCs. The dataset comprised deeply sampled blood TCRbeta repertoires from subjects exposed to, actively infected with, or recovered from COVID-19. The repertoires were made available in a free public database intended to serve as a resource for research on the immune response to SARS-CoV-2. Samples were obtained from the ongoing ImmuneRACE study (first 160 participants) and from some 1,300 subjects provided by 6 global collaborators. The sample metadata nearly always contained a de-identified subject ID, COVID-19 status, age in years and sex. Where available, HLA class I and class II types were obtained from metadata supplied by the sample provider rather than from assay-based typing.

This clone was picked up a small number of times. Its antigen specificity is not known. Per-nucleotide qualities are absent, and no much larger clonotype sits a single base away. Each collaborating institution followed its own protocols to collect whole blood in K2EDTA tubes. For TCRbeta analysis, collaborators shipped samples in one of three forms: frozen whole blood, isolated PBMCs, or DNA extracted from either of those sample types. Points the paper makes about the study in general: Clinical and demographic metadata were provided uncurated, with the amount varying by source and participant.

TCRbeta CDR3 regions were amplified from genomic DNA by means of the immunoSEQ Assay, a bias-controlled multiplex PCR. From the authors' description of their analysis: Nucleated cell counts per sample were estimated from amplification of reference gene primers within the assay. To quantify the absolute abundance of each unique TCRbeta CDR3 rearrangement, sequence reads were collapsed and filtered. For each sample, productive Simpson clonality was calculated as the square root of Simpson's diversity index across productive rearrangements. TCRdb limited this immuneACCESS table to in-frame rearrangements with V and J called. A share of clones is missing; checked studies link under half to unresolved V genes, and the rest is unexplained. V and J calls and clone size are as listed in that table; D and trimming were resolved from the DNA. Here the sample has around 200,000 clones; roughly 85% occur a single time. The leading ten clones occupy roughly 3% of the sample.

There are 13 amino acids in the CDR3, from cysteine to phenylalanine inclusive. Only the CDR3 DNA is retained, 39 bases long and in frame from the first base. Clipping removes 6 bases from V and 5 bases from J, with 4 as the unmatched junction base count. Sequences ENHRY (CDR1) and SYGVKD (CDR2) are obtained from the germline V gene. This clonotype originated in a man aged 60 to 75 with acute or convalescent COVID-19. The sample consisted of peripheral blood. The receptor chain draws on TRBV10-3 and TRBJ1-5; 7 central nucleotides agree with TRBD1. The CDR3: CAIRVDRDQPQHF. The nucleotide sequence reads TGTGCCATCAGGGTCGACAGGGATCAGCCCCAGCATTTT.